The source of this TCR beta chain is a study of cytomegalovirus exposure and HLA in healthy donors. Overall study context: Among the 300 to 450 genotyped donors, 70% to 85% were placed in the Caucasian-associated ancestry cluster. Study-wide results and limits: In a later analysis, TCR beta V- and J-gene trimming showed a link to a missense DCLRE1C variant.

V trimming: 4 bases; J trimming: 3 bases; junction bases outside the gene matches: 9. This CDR3 has 16 amino acids. The germline V gene has CDR1 SGHRS and CDR2 YFSETQ. This clone turned up a few times. The antigen remains undetermined. Regarding donors, all were healthy bone marrow donors. Amplification used 60 Vbeta primers and 13 Jbeta primers. Sequencing was performed with immunoSEQ multiplex PCR; in TCRdb, only in-frame clones are kept and a portion is missing. The sample carries approximately 74,000 clones, 78% recorded once. Material: PBMCs. The receptor was derived from a man aged 40-49 years in good health and CMV-seronegative. The genes are TRBV5-1 and TRBJ2-3; 9 nucleotides match TRBD2. The CDR3 loop is CASSRVEGLATDTQYF. The CDR3 DNA is TGCGCCAGCAGCAGGGTTGAGGGACTAGCAACAGATACGCAGTATTTT.